The T cell receptor beta chain under discussion was sequenced for a study of OX40 agonist ivuxolimab in advanced cancers. Produced via immunoSEQ multiplex PCR; TCRdb's table is partial and in-frame only. The sample lists 90,000 or so clones, around nine tenths occurring once. V dropped 6 bases and J dropped 2; count of bases not matched to a gene: 3. The CDR3 totals 15 residues. The germline V gene has CDR1 MRHNA and CDR2 SNTAGT. Patients who had autoimmune disease history or got systemic immunosuppression were left out. This clone came up once. This chain connects TRBV6-4 to TRBJ2-3; 12 bases fit TRBD1. The sequences come from CD4+ or CD8+ T cells sorted from blood, collected in a trial of the OX40 agonist ivuxolimab. The clonotype originates from an adult with an advanced solid tumor such as melanoma, head and neck, liver or kidney cancer. CDR3 residues: CASSVGQGATDTQYF. The CDR3 coding sequence is TGTGCCAGCAGCGTGGGACAGGGGGCCACAGATACGCAGTATTTT.